The clone carrying this TCR beta chain showed up just a few times. Its antigen is currently unknown. The sample comes from a study of T cell repertoires in cytomegalovirus infection. Study-wide background: A matching HLA type, together with CMV infection, was signaled by public TCR beta signatures.

TCRdb used MiXCR to reprocess the reads, holding one entry per CDR3 protein. The repertoire includes about 450,000 distinct CDR3 sequences, under 40% of them detected once, and roughly an eighth sits in the top ten. General observations from the study: Cumulative frequency of public TCR beta families picked out carriers of CMV plus the relevant HLA. Dominant in the ex vivo response were TCR beta clonotypes restricted by HLA-C and specific for CMV.

CDR3 length equals 13 residues. V lost 6 bases and J lost 10, with 16 bases in between. Germline CDR1 is MNHEY and CDR2 is SVGEGT. The TCR sequence derives from a human donor in good health (CMV status not recorded). Some clones in this sample may be carry-over from other donors' samples. V gene TRBV6-2 or TRBV6-3 combines with J gene TRBJ2-1; D is possibly TRBD2 (5 bases). The sequenced material came from PBMCs. The CDR3 DNA sequence: TGTGCCAGCAGCTCCGGGTCTTGGAGGGAGCAGTTCTTC. This translates into CASSSGSWREQFF.